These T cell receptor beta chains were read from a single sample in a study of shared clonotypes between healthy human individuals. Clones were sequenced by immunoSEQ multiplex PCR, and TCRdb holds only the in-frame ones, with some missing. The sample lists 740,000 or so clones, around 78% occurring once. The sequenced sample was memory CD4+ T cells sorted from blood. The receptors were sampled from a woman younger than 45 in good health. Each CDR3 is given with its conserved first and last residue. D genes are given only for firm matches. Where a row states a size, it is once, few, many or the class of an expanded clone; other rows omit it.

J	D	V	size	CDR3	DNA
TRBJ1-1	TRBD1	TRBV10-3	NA	CAISEGTAVTEAFF	TGTGCCATCAGTGAGGGGACAGCTGTCACTGAAGCTTTCTTT
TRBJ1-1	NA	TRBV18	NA	CASSPMTALNTEAFF	TGTGCCAGCTCACCAATGACAGCATTGAACACTGAAGCTTTCTTT
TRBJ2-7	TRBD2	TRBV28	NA	CASSQRRLAELYEQYF	TGTGCCAGCAGCCAAAGGCGACTAGCGGAGCTCTACGAGCAGTACTTC
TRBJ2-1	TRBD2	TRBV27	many	CASSLSSGYYNEQFF	TGTGCCAGCAGTTTGTCTAGCGGGTATTACAATGAGCAGTTCTTC
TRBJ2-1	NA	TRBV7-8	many	CASSLDPSYNEQFF	TGTGCCAGCAGCTTAGACCCCTCCTACAATGAGCAGTTCTTC
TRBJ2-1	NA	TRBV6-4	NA	CASSPGESSYNEQFF	TGTGCCAGCAGTCCGGGAGAAAGCTCCTACAATGAGCAGTTCTTC
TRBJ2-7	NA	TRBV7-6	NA	CASSASAYEQYF	TGTGCCAGCAGCGCTAGCGCGTACGAGCAGTACTTC
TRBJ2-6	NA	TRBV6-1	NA	CAGNLAGANVLTF	TGTGCCGGAAATTTGGCTGGGGCCAACGTCCTGACTTTC
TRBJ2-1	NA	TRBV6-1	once	CASSSGLLNEQFF	TGTGCCAGCAGCTCTGGACTATTGAATGAGCAGTTCTTC
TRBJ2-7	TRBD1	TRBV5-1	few	CASSDDRGNGYEQYF	TGCGCCAGCAGCGATGACAGGGGAAATGGTTACGAGCAGTACTTC
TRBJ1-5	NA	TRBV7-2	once	CASSLVSLVTNQPQHF	TGTGCCAGCAGCTTAGTGAGCCTCGTCACTAATCAGCCCCAGCATTTT
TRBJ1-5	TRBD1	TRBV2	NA	CASKGTGTSNQPQHF	TGTGCCAGCAAAGGGACAGGGACTAGCAATCAGCCCCAGCATTTT
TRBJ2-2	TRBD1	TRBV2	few	CAAGTEDTGELFF	TGTGCCGCAGGGACAGAAGACACCGGGGAGCTGTTTTTT
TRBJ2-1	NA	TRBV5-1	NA	CASSLDSASYNEQFF	TGCGCCAGCAGCTTGGATAGCGCATCCTACAATGAGCAGTTCTTC
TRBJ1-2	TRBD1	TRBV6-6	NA	CASSPGGGYTF	TGTGCCAGCAGCCCAGGGGGTGGCTACACCTTC
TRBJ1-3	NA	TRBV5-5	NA	CASSLGAHLGDYSGNTIYF	TGTGCCAGCAGCTTGGGGGCCCACCTCGGCGACTACTCTGGAAACACCATATATTTT